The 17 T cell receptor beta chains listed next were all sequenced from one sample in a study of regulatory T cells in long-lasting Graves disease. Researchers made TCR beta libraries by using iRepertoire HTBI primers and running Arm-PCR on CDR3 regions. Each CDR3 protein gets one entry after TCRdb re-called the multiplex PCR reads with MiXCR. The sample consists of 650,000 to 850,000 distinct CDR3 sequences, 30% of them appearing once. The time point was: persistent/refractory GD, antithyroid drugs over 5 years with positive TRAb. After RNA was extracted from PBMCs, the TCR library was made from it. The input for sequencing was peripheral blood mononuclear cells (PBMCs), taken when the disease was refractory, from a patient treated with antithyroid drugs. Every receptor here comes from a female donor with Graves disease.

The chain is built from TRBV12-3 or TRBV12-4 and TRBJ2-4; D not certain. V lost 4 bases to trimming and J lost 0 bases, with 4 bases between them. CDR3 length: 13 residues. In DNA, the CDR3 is TGTGCCAGCAGTTCGGTAGCCAAAAACATTCAGTACTTC. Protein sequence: CASSSVAKNIQYF.

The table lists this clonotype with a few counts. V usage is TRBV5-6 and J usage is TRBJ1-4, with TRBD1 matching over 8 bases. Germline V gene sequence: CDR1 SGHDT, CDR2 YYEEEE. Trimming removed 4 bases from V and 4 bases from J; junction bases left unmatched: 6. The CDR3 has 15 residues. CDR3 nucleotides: TGTGCCAGCAGCGGGGGGACAGGAGATAATGAAAAACTGTTTTTT. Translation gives CASSGGTGDNEKLFF.

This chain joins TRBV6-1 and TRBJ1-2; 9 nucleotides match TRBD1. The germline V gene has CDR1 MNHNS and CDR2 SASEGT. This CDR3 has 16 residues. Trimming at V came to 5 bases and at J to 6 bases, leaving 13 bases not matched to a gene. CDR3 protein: CASSNHRDRAPHGYTF. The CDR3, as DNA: TGTGCCAGCAGTAATCACCGGGACAGGGCCCCTCATGGCTACACCTTC.

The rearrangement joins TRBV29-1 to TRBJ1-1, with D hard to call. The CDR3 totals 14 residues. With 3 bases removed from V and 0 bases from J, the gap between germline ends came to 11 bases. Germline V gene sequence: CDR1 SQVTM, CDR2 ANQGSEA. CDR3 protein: CSVDGYNVNTEAFF. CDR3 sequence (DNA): TGCAGCGTTGATGGATATAACGTGAACACTGAAGCTTTCTTT. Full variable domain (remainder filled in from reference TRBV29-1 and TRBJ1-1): SAVISQKPSRDICQRGTSLTIQCQVDSQVTMMFWYRQQPGQSLTLIATANQGSEATYESGFVIDKFPISRPNLTFSTLTVSNMSPEDSSIYLCSVDGYNVNTEAFFGQGTRLTVV.

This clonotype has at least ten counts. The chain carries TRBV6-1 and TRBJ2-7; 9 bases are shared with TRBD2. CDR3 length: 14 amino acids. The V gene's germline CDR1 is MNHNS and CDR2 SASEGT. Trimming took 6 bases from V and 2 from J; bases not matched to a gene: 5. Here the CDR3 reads CASRTSGGAYEQYF. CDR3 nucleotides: TGTGCCAGCAGGACTAGCGGAGGGGCCTACGAGCAGTACTTC.

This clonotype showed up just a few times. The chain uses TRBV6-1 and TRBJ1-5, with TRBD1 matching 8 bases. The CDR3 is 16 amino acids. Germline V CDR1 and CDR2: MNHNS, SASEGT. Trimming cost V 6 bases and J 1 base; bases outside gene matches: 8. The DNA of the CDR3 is TGTGCCAGCAGACACACGAGGACAGGGAGCAATCAGCCCCAGCATTTT. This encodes CASRHTRTGSNQPQHF.

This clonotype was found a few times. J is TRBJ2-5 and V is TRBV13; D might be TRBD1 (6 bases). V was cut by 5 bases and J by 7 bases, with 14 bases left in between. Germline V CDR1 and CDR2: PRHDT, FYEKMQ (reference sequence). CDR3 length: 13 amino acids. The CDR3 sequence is CASSIQGLGTQYF. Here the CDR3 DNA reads TGTGCCAGCAGCATACAGGGTCTTGGGACCCAGTACTTC.

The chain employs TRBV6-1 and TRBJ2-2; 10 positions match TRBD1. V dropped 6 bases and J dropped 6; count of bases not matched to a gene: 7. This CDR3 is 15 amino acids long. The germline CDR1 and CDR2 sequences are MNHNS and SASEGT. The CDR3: CASRTTGGKAGELFF. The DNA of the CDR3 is TGTGCCAGCAGAACGACAGGGGGCAAGGCCGGGGAGCTGTTTTTT.

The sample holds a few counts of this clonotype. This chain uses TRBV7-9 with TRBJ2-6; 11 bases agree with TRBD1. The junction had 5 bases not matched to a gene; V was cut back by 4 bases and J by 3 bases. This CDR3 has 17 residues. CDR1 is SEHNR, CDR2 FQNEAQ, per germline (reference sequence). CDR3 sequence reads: CASSSLDRGLGANVLTF. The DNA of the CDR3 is TGTGCCAGCAGCTCCCTGGACAGGGGGCTTGGGGCCAACGTCCTGACTTTC.

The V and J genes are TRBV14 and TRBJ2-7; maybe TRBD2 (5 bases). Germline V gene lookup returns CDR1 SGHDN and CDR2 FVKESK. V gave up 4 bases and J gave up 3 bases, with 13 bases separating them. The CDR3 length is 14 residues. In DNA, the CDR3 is TGTGCCAGCAGCCCGACGGGAAATCTCTACGAGCAGTACTTC. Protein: CASSPTGNLYEQYF.

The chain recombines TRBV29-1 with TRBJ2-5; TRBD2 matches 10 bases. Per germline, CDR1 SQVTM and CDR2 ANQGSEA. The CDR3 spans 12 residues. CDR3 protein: CSSGRRMETQYF. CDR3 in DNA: TGCAGTAGCGGGAGGAGGATGGAGACCCAGTACTTC. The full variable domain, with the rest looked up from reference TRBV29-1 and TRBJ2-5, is SAVISQKPSRDICQRGTSLTIQCQVDSQVTMMFWYRQQPGQSLTLIATANQGSEATYESGFVIDKFPISRPNLTFSTLTVSNMSPEDSSIYLCSSGRRMETQYFGPGTRLLVL.

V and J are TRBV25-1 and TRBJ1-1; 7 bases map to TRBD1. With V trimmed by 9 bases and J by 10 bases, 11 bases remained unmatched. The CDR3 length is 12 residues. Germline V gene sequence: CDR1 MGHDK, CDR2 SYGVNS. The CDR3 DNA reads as TGTGCCAGTCGGGACAGCCCGGCCGTAGCTTTCTTT. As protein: CASRDSPAVAFF. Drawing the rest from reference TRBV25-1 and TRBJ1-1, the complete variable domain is EADIYQTPRYLVIGTGKKITLECSQTMGHDKMYWYQQDPGMELHLIHYSYGVNSTEKGDLSSESTVSRIRTEHFPLTLESARPSHTSQYLCASRDSPAVAFFGQGTRLTVV.

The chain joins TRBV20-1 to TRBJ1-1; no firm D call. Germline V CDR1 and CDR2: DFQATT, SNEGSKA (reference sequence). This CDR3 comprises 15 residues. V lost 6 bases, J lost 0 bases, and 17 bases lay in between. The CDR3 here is CSAMDGSFMNTEAFF. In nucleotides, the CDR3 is TGCAGTGCAATGGACGGGAGTTTTATGAACACTGAAGCTTTCTTT.

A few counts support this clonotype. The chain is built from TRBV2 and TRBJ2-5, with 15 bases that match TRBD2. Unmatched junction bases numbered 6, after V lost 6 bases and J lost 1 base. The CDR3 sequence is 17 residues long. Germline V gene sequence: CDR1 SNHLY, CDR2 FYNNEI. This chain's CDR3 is CASSKGLAGGSQETQYF. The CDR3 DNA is TGTGCCAGCAGCAAGGGACTAGCGGGAGGTTCCCAAGAGACCCAGTACTTC.

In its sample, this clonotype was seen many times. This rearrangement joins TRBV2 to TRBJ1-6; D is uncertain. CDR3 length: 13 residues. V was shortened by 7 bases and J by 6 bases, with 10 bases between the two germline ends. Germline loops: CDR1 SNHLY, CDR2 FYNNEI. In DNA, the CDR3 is TGTGCCAGCAATGAGGCAGCTAATTCACCCCTCCACTTT. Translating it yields CASNEAANSPLHF.

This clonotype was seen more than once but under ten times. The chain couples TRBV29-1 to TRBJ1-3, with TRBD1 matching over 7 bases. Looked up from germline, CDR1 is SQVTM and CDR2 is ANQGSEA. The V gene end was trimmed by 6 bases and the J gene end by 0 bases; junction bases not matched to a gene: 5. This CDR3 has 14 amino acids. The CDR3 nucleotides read TGCAGCGTGGGGGACAGAAGCTCTGGAAACACCATATATTTT. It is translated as CSVGDRSSGNTIYF.

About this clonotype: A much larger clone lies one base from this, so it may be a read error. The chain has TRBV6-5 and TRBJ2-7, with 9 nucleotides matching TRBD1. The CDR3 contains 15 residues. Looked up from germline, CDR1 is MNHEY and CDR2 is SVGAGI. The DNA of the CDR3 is TGTCCCAGCAGCCCTCTCCCGGGACAGGGCTACGAGCAGTACTTC. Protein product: CPSSPLPGQGYEQYF.